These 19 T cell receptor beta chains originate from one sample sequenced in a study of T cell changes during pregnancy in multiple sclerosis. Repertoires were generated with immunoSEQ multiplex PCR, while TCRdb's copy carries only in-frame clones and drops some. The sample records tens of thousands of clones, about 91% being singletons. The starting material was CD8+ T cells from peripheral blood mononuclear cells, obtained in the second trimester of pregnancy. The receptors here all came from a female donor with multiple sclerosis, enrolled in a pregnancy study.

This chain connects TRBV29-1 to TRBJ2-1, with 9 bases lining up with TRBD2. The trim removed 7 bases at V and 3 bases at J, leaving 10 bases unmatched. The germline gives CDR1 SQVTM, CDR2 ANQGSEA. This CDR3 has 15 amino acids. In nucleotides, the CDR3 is TGCAGCGCCGAATTACTAGCGGGTCTCTACAATGAGCAGTTCTTC. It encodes CSAELLAGLYNEQFF.

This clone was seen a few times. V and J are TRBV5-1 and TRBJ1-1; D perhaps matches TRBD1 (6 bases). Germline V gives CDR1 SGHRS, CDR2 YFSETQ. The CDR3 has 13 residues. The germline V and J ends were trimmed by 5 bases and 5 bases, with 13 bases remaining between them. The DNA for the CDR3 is TGCGCCAGCAGTCCTGGGGGCAGAACTGAAGCTTTCTTT. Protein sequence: CASSPGGRTEAFF.

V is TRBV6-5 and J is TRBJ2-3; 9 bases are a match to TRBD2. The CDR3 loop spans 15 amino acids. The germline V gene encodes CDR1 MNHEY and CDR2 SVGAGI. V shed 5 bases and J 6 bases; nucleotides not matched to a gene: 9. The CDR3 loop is CASSALGLARDTQYF. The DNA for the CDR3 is TGTGCCAGCAGTGCCTTGGGACTAGCAAGGGATACGCAGTATTTT.

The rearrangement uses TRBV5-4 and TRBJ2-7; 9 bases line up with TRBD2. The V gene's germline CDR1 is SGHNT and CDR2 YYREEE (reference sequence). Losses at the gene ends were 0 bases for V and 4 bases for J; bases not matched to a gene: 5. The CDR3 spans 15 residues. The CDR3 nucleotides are TGTGCCAGCAGCTTGGCGAGGCGGGAGGGGTACGAGCAGTACTTC. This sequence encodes CASSLARREGYEQYF.

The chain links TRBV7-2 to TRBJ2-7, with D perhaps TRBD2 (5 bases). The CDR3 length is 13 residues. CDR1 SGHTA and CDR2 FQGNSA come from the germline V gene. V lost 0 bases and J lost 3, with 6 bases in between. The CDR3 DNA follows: TGTGCCAGCAGCTTAGCGAGGGACTACGAGCAGTACTTC. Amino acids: CASSLARDYEQYF.

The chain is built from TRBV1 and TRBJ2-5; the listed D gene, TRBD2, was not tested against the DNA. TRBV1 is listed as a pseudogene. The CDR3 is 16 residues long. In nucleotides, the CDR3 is TGCACCAGCAGCCAAGCGGTTCGGACTAGAGATGAGACCCAGTACTTC. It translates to CTSSQAVRTRDETQYF.

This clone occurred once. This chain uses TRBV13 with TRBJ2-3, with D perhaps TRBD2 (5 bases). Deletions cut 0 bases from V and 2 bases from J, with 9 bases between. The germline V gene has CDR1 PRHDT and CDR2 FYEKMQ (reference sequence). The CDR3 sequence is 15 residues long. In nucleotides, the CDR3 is TGTGCCAGCAGCTTAGGCCTGGGAGACACAGATACGCAGTATTTT. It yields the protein CASSLGLGDTDTQYF.

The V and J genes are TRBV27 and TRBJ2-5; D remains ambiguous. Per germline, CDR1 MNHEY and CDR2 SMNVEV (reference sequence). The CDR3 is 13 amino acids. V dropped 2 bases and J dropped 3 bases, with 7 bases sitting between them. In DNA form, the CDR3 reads TGTGCCAGCAGTTTACGGTCCGAAGAGACCCAGTACTTC. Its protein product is CASSLRSEETQYF.

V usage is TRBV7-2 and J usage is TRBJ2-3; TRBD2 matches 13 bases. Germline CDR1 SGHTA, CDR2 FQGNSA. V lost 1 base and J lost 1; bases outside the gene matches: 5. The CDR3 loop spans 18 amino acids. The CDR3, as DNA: TGTGCCAGCAGCTTAGGACTAGCGGGGGGCGTGGGCACAGATACGCAGTATTTT. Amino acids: CASSLGLAGGVGTDTQYF.

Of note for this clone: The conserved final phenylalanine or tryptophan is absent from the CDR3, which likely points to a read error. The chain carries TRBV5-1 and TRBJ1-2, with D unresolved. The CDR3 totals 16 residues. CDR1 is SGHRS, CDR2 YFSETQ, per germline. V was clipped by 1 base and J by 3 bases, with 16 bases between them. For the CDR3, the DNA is TGCGCCAGCAGCTTGAAGGGTTTGCGGGGTGACTATGGCTACACCCTC. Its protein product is CASSLKGLRGDYGYTL.

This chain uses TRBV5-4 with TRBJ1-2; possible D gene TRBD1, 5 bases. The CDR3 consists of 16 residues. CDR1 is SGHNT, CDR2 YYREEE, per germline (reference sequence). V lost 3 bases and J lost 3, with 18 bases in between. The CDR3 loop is CASSSPSGGSYYGYTF. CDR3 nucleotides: TGTGCCAGCAGCTCACCTTCCGGGGGAAGTTACTATGGCTACACCTTC.

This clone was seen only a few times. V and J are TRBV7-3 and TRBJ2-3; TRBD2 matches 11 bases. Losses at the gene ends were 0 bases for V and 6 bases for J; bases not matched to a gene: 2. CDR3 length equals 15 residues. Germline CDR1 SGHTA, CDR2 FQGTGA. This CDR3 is CASSLTSGRGDTQYF. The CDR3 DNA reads TGTGCCAGCAGCTTAACTAGCGGGAGGGGCGATACGCAGTATTTT. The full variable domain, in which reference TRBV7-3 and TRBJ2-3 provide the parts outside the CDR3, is GAGVSQTPSNKVTEKGKYVELRCDPISGHTALYWYRQSLGQGPEFLIYFQGTGAADDSGLPNDRFFAVRPEGSVSTLKIQRTERGDSAVYLCASSLTSGRGDTQYFGPGTRLTVL.

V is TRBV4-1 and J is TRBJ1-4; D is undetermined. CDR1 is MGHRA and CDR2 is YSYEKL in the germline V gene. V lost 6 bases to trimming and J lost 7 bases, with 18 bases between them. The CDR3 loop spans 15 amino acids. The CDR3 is CASSEAGMSAEKLFF. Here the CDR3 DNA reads TGCGCCAGCAGTGAGGCGGGGATGTCGGCTGAAAAACTGTTTTTT.

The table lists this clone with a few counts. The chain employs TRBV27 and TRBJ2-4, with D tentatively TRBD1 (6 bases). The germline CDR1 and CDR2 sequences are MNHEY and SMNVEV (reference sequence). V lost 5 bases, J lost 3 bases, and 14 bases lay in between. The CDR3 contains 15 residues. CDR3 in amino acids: CASSPLDRHKNIQYF. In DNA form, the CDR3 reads TGTGCCAGCAGTCCCTTGGACAGACACAAAAACATTCAGTACTTC.

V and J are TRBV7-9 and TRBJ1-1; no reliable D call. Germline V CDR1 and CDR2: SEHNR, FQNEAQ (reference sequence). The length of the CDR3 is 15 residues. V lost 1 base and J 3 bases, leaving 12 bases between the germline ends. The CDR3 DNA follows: TGTGCCAGCAGCTTAGTAGGTGGGGAGTACACTGAAGCTTTCTTT. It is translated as CASSLVGGEYTEAFF. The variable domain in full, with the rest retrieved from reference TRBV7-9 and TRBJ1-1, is DTGVSQNPRHKITKRGQNVTFRCDPISEHNRLYWYRQTLGQGPEFLTYFQNEAQLEKSRLLSDRFSAERPKGSFSTLEIQRTEQGDSAMYLCASSLVGGEYTEAFFGQGTRLTVV.

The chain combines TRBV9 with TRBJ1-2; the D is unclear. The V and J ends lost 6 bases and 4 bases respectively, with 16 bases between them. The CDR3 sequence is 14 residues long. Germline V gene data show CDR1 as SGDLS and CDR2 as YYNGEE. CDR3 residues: CASTLGTLGYGYTF. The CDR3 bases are TGTGCCAGCACCCTGGGCACCCTGGGCTATGGCTACACCTTC.

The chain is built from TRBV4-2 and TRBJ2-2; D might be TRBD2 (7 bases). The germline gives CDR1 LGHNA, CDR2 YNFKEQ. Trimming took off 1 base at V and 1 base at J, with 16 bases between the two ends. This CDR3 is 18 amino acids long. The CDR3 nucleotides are TGTGCCAGCAGCCAAGGCGCTGGGGGGGCTGGGAACACCGGGGAGCTGTTTTTT. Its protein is CASSQGAGGAGNTGELFF.

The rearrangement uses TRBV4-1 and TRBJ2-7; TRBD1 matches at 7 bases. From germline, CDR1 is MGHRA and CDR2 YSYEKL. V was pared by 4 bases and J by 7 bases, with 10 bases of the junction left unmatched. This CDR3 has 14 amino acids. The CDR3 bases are TGCGCCAGCAGCCCCGATTCTGACAGGGTTGAGCAGTACTTC. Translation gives CASSPDSDRVEQYF.

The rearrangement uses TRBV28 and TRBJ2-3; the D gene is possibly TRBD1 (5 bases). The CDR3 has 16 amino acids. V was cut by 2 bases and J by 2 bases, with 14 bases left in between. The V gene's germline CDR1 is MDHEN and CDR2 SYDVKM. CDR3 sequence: CASSLKSGLPTDTQYF. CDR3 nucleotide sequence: TGTGCCAGCAGTTTAAAATCAGGGCTCCCCACAGATACGCAGTATTTT.